This T cell receptor beta chain was sequenced in a study of T cell repertoires in cytomegalovirus infection. Study summary: Indications came from public TCR beta signatures; they pointed to CMV infection and to a matching HLA type. The study, taken as a whole, reports: HLA-C-restricted CMV clonotypes gave the most frequent clonotype in two of eight donors.

Trimming took 6 bases from V and 0 from J, leaving 17 bases between them. The CDR3 consists of 15 residues. Germline assignment: CDR1 DFQATT and CDR2 SNEGSKA (reference sequence). TCRdb recomputed calls from the reads with MiXCR, one row per CDR3 protein. The profile shows a few hundred thousand distinct CDR3 sequences, 15% to 20% of them singletons. In regard to this clonotype: Its target is unknown.

Sequencing was carried out using PBMCs. This rearrangement joins TRBV20-1 to TRBJ1-1; a possible D gene is TRBD1 (5 bases). This TCR was sampled from a human donor in good health (CMV status not recorded). Some clones in this sample may be carry-over from other donors' samples. CDR3 amino acids: CSAVPGRGMNTEAFF. The CDR3 DNA follows: TGCAGTGCAGTCCCGGGACGGGGGATGAACACTGAAGCTTTCTTT.